The T cell receptor (beta chain) described here comes from a study of cytomegalovirus exposure and HLA in healthy donors. As for the study in general: The same platform was used for the roughly 120 validation repertoires as for the approximately 610 first-cohort repertoires, as reported in a later analysis.

The method was immunoSEQ multiplex PCR; TCRdb's version includes in-frame clones alone and lacks a portion of them. The table includes some 150,000 clones, 86% detected once. The TCR comes from a man aged 18 to 29 in good health and CMV-seropositive. The sequencing sample was made of PBMCs.

CDR3 DNA sequence: TGTGCCAGCAGCTCTTCCCCGCTAGAGCAGTTCTTC. This sequence encodes CASSSSPLEQFF. The chain uses TRBV11-2 and TRBJ2-1; D unclear. Trimming cost V 4 bases and J 10 bases, with 11 bases left between them. Germline CDR1 and CDR2: SGHAT and FQNNGV. The CDR3 is 12 residues long.